This TCR beta chain was captured by sequencing in a study of identical twins. This CDR3 spans 13 amino acids. TCRdb redid the calling of the 5' RACE reads with MiXCR, one entry per CDR3 protein. The data contain over 550,000 distinct CDR3 sequences, 7.1% of them singletons. This clonotype was seen repeatedly, ten times or more. Antigen: not known. The junction departs from germline at one end; a sequencing error may be responsible. General study points: Where out-of-frame alpha sequences were twin-shared, they showed excess low generation probability.

These data were also filed under a second study, of yellow fever vaccine responses in identical twins.

The rearrangement links TRBV12-3 or TRBV12-4 to TRBJ1-1; D uncertain. The TCR was taken from a woman aged 18-29 years in good health. Sequencing input: PBMCs. The CDR3 spells CASSLVGNTEAFF. In nucleotides, the CDR3 is TGTGCCAGCAGCTTAGTGGGTAACACTGAAGCTTTCTTT.